The present T cell receptor (beta chain) was sequenced within a study of cytomegalovirus exposure and HLA in healthy donors. For the study at large: Early released data comprised 75 million to 100 million unique TCRs from HLA-typed donors. Findings and caveats of the study: In an earlier analysis, about 87% or about 30%: the productive usage of most TCR beta V segments. Most TCR sequences were rare, but some public TCRs occurred in many donors. Donors were assumed by presence/absence analyses to have roughly uniform sequencing depth.

Germline V gene data show CDR1 as LNHNV and CDR2 as YYDKDF (reference sequence). With 3 bases clipped from V and 1 base from J, the junction kept 5 bases outside the gene matches. CDR3 length equals 16 residues. Primers included in the PCR were 60 Vbeta and 13 Jbeta primers. Clones were sequenced by immunoSEQ multiplex PCR, and TCRdb holds only the in-frame ones, with some missing. The sample lists about 91,000 clones, 64% occurring once. On this clone itself: Its antigen is undetermined.

This chain connects TRBV15 to TRBJ1-5; 8 bases are shared with TRBD1. The TCR originated in a human donor in good health. Specimen: PBMCs. CDR3 protein: CATSSGQGRSNQPQHF. The CDR3 nucleotides read TGTGCCACCAGCAGCGGACAGGGACGCAGCAATCAGCCCCAGCATTTT.